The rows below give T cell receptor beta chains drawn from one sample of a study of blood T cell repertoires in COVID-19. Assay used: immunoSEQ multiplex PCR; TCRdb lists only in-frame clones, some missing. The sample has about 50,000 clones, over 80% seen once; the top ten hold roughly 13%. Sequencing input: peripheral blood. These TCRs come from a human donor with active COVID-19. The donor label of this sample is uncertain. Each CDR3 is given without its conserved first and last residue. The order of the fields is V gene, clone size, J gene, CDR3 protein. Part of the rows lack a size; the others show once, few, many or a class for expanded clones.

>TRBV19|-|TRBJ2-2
ASIEGRRNTGELF
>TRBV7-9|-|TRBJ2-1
ASSLVTGASYNEQF
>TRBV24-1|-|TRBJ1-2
ATSDSAGANYGYT
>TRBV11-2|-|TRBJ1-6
ASSLVQTVKGSPLH
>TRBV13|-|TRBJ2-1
ASSFDRLKYNEQF
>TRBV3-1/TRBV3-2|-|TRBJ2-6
ASRLRGSGANVLT
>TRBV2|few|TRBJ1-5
ASSDRHSNQPQH
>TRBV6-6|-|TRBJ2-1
ASSPLRGSGRFSYNEQF
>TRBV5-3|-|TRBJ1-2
ARSHHIRQGRAQKYYGYT
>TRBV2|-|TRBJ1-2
ASSVGQTSFGYT
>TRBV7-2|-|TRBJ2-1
ASSLRQGRVNEQF
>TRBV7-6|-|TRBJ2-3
ASSSRVGRADTQY
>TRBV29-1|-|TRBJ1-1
SVEPGEMNTEAF
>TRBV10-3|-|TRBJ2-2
AISESTGQRPI
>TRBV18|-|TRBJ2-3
ASSPPSGVDTQY
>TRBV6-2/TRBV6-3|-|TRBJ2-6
ASSRRGSGANVLT
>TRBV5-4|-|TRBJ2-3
ASSPTVGTGPGTQY